These 30 T cell receptor beta chains originate from one sample sequenced in a study of blood T cell repertoires in COVID-19. Profiled with immunoSEQ multiplex PCR; TCRdb holds only in-frame clones, not every one. Among approximately 210,000 clones listed, under 90% were seen once. The sample was PBMCs or T cells enriched from blood (not recorded which). These receptors all come from a woman aged 55-70 years who had recovered from COVID-19.

This clone has a single count. J is TRBJ1-3 and V is TRBV12-5; TRBD1 matches 8 bases. This CDR3 contains 13 residues. Per the germline V gene, CDR1 is LGHNT and CDR2 is FRNRAP. After removal of 5 bases from V and 4 bases from J, the junction contained 1 base not matched to a gene. CDR3: CASGRDRGNTIYF. CDR3 sequence (DNA): TGTGCTAGTGGTCGGGACAGGGGAAACACCATATATTTT.

The rearrangement joins TRBV6-5 to TRBJ2-3; 7 bases are a match to TRBD2. There are 16 residues in the CDR3. The V gene's germline CDR1 is MNHEY and CDR2 SVGAGI. The V segment lost 2 bases and the J segment 0 bases; nucleotides outside the gene matches: 5. Written as DNA, the CDR3 is TGTGCCAGCAGTTACCTCAGCGGGACTAGCACAGATACGCAGTATTTT. Encoded protein: CASSYLSGTSTDTQYF.

This chain connects TRBV6-5 to TRBJ2-1; D possibly corresponds to TRBD2 (5 bases). Trimming cost V 2 bases and J 3 bases, with 8 bases left between them. CDR1 and CDR2 (germline): MNHEY, SVGAGI. This CDR3 contains 14 residues. This CDR3 is CASSYTRDYNEQFF. The DNA of the CDR3 is TGTGCCAGCAGTTACACCCGGGACTACAATGAGCAGTTCTTC.

A single count supports this clone. CDR3 sequence (DNA): TGTGCCAGCAGTTACACCCCGGGACAGAGCACTGAAGCTTTCTTT. Encoded protein: CASSYTPGQSTEAFF. The J gene is TRBJ1-1, the V gene TRBV6-5; 7 bases are a match to TRBD1. CDR1 is MNHEY, CDR2 SVGAGI, per germline. The trim removed 2 bases at V and 4 bases at J, leaving 7 bases unmatched. This CDR3 comprises 15 residues.

The chain links TRBV4-1 to TRBJ2-7; 9 nucleotides align to TRBD1. The CDR3 totals 15 residues. The V and J ends lost 0 bases and 4 bases, in that order; junction bases with no gene match: 4. Germline V gene sequence: CDR1 MGHRA, CDR2 YSYEKL. The CDR3 DNA reads as TGCGCCAGCAGCCAAGAGGACAGGGGACGGTACGAGCAGTACTTC. Protein sequence: CASSQEDRGRYEQYF.

CDR3 in amino acids: CASSLAPGNNSPLHF. The CDR3 DNA is TGCGCCAGCAGCTTGGCCCCGGGGAATAATTCACCCCTCCACTTT. The rearrangement uses TRBV5-1 and TRBJ1-6; D call uncertain. Germline CDR1 reads SGHRS; CDR2 reads YFSETQ. The CDR3 covers 15 residues. V dropped 0 bases and J dropped 5 bases, with 9 bases sitting between them.

The V gene is TRBV5-6, the J gene TRBJ1-2; unclear D gene. Germline assignment: CDR1 SGHDT and CDR2 YYEEEE. V was shortened by 5 bases and J by 3 bases, with 8 bases between the two germline ends. The CDR3 length is 12 residues. The CDR3 sequence is CASSSGYYGYTF. In DNA form, the CDR3 reads TGTGCCAGCAGTTCGGGGTACTATGGCTACACCTTC. The full variable domain, in which reference TRBV5-6 and TRBJ1-2 provide the parts outside the CDR3, is DAGVTQSPTHLIKTRGQQVTLRCSPKSGHDTVSWYQQALGQGPQFIFQYYEEEERQRGNFPDRFSGHQFPNYSSELNVNALLLGDSALYLCASSSGYYGYTFGSGTRLTVV.

CDR3 residues: CSGATSSNELWELGQYF. CDR3 in DNA: TGCAGCGGAGCGACTTCGTCTAACGAATTGTGGGAGCTGGGGCAGTACTTC. The chain is built from TRBV29-1 and TRBJ2-7; D is perhaps TRBD2 (5 bases). CDR1 SQVTM and CDR2 ANQGSEA come from the germline V gene. Trimming took off 7 bases at V and 9 bases at J, with 34 bases between the two ends. This CDR3 is built from 17 residues.

Turning to this clone: At the DNA level, this CDR3 is encoded by other sequences in the same sample as well. The CDR3: CASTPTGNYGYTF. As DNA, the CDR3 is TGTGCCAGTACCCCGACAGGGAACTATGGCTACACCTTC. The V gene is TRBV19, the J gene TRBJ1-2, with TRBD1 matching over 7 bases. The CDR3 extends over 13 amino acids. Germline values: CDR1 LNHDA, CDR2 SQIVND (reference sequence). With 7 bases clipped from V and 2 bases from J, the junction kept 4 bases outside the gene matches. Complete variable domain (other parts from reference TRBV19 and TRBJ1-2): DGGITQSPKYLFRKEGQNVTLSCEQNLNHDAMYWYRQDPGQGLRLIYYSQIVNDFQKGDIAEGYSVSREKKESFPLTVTSAQKNPTAFYLCASTPTGNYGYTFGSGTRLTVV.

The J gene is TRBJ1-2, the V gene TRBV5-6; 9 bases are shared with TRBD1. The CDR3 spans 16 residues. V gave up 4 bases and J gave up 4 bases; unmatched junction bases: 11. Germline values: CDR1 SGHDT, CDR2 YYEEEE. CDR3: CASSVPDRGALYGYTF. The DNA for the CDR3 is TGTGCCAGCAGCGTTCCGGACAGGGGAGCCCTCTATGGCTACACCTTC. Based on the CDR3 plus reference TRBV5-6 and TRBJ1-2, the full variable domain is DAGVTQSPTHLIKTRGQQVTLRCSPKSGHDTVSWYQQALGQGPQFIFQYYEEEERQRGNFPDRFSGHQFPNYSSELNVNALLLGDSALYLCASSVPDRGALYGYTFGSGTRLTVV.

The chain couples TRBV6-5 to TRBJ2-2; the D gene is possibly TRBD2 (5 bases). Per the germline V gene, CDR1 is MNHEY and CDR2 is SVGAGI. This CDR3 is built from 14 residues. Deletions cut 6 bases from V and 3 bases from J, with 11 bases between. The CDR3 protein is CASRPTRDTGELFF. DNA of the CDR3: TGTGCCAGCAGGCCTACTAGGGACACCGGGGAGCTGTTTTTT.

On this clone: A junction end diverges from the germline sequence, so it may reflect a read error. The gene calls are TRBV27 and TRBJ2-3; TRBD1 matches at 7 bases. CDR3 size: 14 residues. Germline V gene sequence: CDR1 MNHEY, CDR2 SMNVEV (reference sequence). The CDR3 protein is CTSTRGQPTDTQYF. For the CDR3, the DNA is TGTACCAGCACTAGGGGACAGCCCACAGATACGCAGTATTTT.

This clone was picked up a small number of times. This chain joins TRBV19 and TRBJ1-2, with 9 bases lining up with TRBD1. The J segment lost 2 bases and the V segment lost 7 bases, leaving 5 bases of the junction unmatched. Germline lookup yields CDR1 LNHDA and CDR2 SQIVND (reference sequence). The CDR3 length is 14 residues. The CDR3 loop reads CASTSDRGNYGYTF. CDR3 nucleotides: TGTGCCAGTACCTCAGACAGGGGGAACTATGGCTACACCTTC.

The rearrangement joins TRBV7-2 to TRBJ1-2; 11 bases agree with TRBD1. Looked up from germline, CDR1 is SGHTA and CDR2 is FQGNSA. The CDR3 length is 15 residues. J was trimmed by 6 bases and V by 4 bases; bases with no gene match: 7. CDR3 sequence: CASSSWTGGANGYTF. Here the CDR3 DNA reads TGTGCCAGCAGCTCCTGGACAGGGGGCGCGAATGGCTACACCTTC. Together with reference TRBV7-2 and TRBJ1-2, the CDR3 gives the full variable domain: GAGVSQSPSNKVTEKGKDVELRCDPISGHTALYWYRQSLGQGLEFLIYFQGNSAPDKSGLPSDRFSAERTGGSVSTLTIQRTQQEDSAVYLCASSSWTGGANGYTFGSGTRLTVV.

This chain connects TRBV11-2 to TRBJ1-6; D is ambiguous. Trimming left V 2 bases short and J 7 bases short, with 12 bases between. Looked up from germline, CDR1 is SGHAT and CDR2 is FQNNGV. The CDR3 covers 15 residues. The CDR3 region is CASSLTPGTNSPLHF. In nucleotides, the CDR3 is TGTGCCAGCAGCTTAACTCCGGGTACGAATTCACCCCTCCACTTT.

The rearrangement joins TRBV5-1 to TRBJ2-7; weak D call: TRBD2 (6 bases). Germline CDR1 and CDR2: SGHRS and YFSETQ. V lost 2 bases and J lost 5, with 11 bases in between. There are 13 residues in the CDR3. CDR3 sequence: CASSFGGENEQYF. The DNA of the CDR3 is TGCGCCAGCAGCTTTGGAGGGGAGAACGAGCAGTACTTC.

The chain employs TRBV5-8 and TRBJ2-1; no reliable D call. Germline-derived CDR1 and CDR2 are SGHTS and YDEGEE. Trimming cost V 4 bases and J 8 bases, with 10 bases left between them. The CDR3 totals 12 residues. Written as DNA, the CDR3 is TGTGCCAGCAGCCGGTCTAGACATGAGCAGTTCTTC. Translated: CASSRSRHEQFF.

The rearrangement uses TRBV28 and TRBJ1-3; D ambiguous. Germline V gene data show CDR1 as MDHEN and CDR2 as SYDVKM. The CDR3 is 18 residues long. Trimming removed 5 bases from V and 0 bases from J, with 20 bases in between. The CDR3 sequence: CASSGQAWRPPSGNTIYF. As DNA, the CDR3 is TGTGCCAGCAGTGGTCAAGCGTGGAGGCCCCCCTCTGGAAACACCATATATTTT. Based on the CDR3 plus reference TRBV28 and TRBJ1-3, the full variable domain is DVKVTQSSRYLVKRTGEKVFLECVQDMDHENMFWYRQDPGLGLRLIYFSYDVKMKEKGDIPEGYSVSREKKERFSLILESASTNQTSMYLCASSGQAWRPPSGNTIYFGEGSWLTVV.

The chain uses TRBV2 and TRBJ1-2; 10 positions agree with TRBD1. CDR1 and CDR2 from the germline V gene are SNHLY and FYNNEI. V lost 4 bases and J lost 9; bases outside the gene matches: 8. The CDR3 sequence is 14 residues long. The CDR3 DNA reads as TGTGCCAGCAGTGCCGGGACAGGGGCCATTAGCTACACCTTC. Translating gives CASSAGTGAISYTF.

The rearrangement joins TRBV6-5 to TRBJ1-2; 7 bases fit TRBD1. Germline loops: CDR1 MNHEY, CDR2 SVGAGI. The length of the CDR3 is 16 residues. The trim removed 0 bases at V and 1 base at J, leaving 5 bases unmatched. CDR3 DNA: TGTGCCAGCAGTTACTCGACGGGACAGATTAACTATGGCTACACCTTC. Its protein is CASSYSTGQINYGYTF.

V is TRBV6-2 or TRBV6-3 and J is TRBJ2-7, with TRBD2 identical over 10 bases. The CDR3 length is 15 residues. Germline V gene data show CDR1 as MNHEY and CDR2 as SVGEGT. J gave up 1 base and V 3 bases, and 3 bases lay outside the gene matches. The CDR3 DNA reads TGTGCCAGCAGTTATCTAGCGGGAGCGTCCTACGAGCAGTACTTC. Its protein product is CASSYLAGASYEQYF.

This sequence joins TRBV2 and TRBJ1-1, with TRBD1 matching 8 bases. The CDR3 consists of 14 residues. Germline loops: CDR1 SNHLY, CDR2 FYNNEI. Unmatched junction bases numbered 5, after V lost 4 bases and J lost 4 bases. CDR3 region: CASSGGRGRTEAFF. The CDR3 DNA follows: TGTGCCAGCAGTGGGGGCAGGGGGCGCACTGAAGCTTTCTTT.

The chain recombines TRBV7-9 with TRBJ2-7; 9 positions match TRBD1. The CDR3 has 13 residues. V dropped 6 bases and J dropped 4; count of bases not matched to a gene: 4. Germline-derived CDR1 and CDR2 are SEHNR and FQNEAQ (reference sequence). The CDR3 bases are TGTGCCAGCAGGGGACAGGGTAATTACGAGCAGTACTTC. Encoded protein: CASRGQGNYEQYF. Filled out from reference TRBV7-9 and TRBJ2-7, the complete variable domain reads DTGVSQNPRHKITKRGQNVTFRCDPISEHNRLYWYRQTLGQGPEFLTYFQNEAQLEKSRLLSDRFSAERPKGSFSTLEIQRTEQGDSAMYLCASRGQGNYEQYFGPGTRLTVT.

The CDR3 DNA reads TGTGCCGTCGCAGGGGACACCGGGGAGCTGTTTTTT. This sequence encodes CAVAGDTGELFF. The chain joins TRBV30 to TRBJ2-2, with D perhaps TRBD1 (6 bases). The CDR3 has 12 residues. With 8 bases removed from V and 3 bases from J, the gap between germline ends came to 10 bases. CDR1 GTSNPN and CDR2 SVGIG come from the germline V gene (reference sequence).

A note on this clone: The germline gene is not matched at one end of the junction; a read error may be the cause. V and J are TRBV6-1 and TRBJ1-1; TRBD1 agrees at 9 bases. The germline gives CDR1 MNHNS, CDR2 SASEGT. There are 12 residues in the CDR3. The CDR3 nucleotides are TGTGCCAGCAGAGAAGGGACAGGGTGTTCTTTCTTT. It translates to CASREGTGCSFF.

This clone came up a few times. This chain links TRBV2 with TRBJ2-1, with a weak D call TRBD1 (6 bases). Germline values: CDR1 SNHLY, CDR2 FYNNEI. Trimming left V 7 bases short and J 0 bases short, with 13 bases between. This CDR3 spans 15 amino acids. As DNA, the CDR3 is TGTGCCAGCAACGAGGGGACATACTCCTACAATGAGCAGTTCTTC. Residues: CASNEGTYSYNEQFF.

This clone appeared a few times. The chain links TRBV3-1 (or the pseudogene TRBV3-2) to TRBJ2-7; TRBD2 matches 9 bases. In germline, CDR1 is LGHDT, CDR2 YNNKEL (reference sequence). The CDR3 length is 14 residues. The V gene end was trimmed by 0 bases and the J gene end by 9 bases; junction bases not matched to a gene: 6. The CDR3 region has the DNA TGTGCCAGCAGCCAAGATTCGCGGACTAGCGTGCAGTACTTC. This sequence encodes CASSQDSRTSVQYF.

This chain uses TRBV18 with TRBJ2-7; the match to TRBD1 covers 7 bases. The V gene end was trimmed by 3 bases and the J gene end by 2 bases; junction bases not matched to a gene: 16. CDR1 and CDR2 (germline): KGHSH, LQKENI. CDR3 length equals 18 residues. The CDR3 loop is CASSPIPPTDRSTYEQYF. In nucleotides, the CDR3 is TGTGCCAGCTCACCCATCCCACCCACGGACAGGAGTACCTACGAGCAGTACTTC.

A few counts support this clone. The same CDR3 also results from other DNA sequences found in this sample. The chain couples TRBV6-4 to TRBJ1-2; TRBD1 agrees at 11 bases. V lost 6 bases, J lost 2 bases, and 5 bases stayed unmatched. CDR1 is MRHNA, CDR2 SNTAGT, per germline. This CDR3 has 15 amino acids. CDR3 sequence reads: CASSRDRGGNYGYTF. Here the CDR3 DNA reads TGTGCCAGCAGCCGGGACAGGGGGGGGAACTATGGCTACACCTTC.

To note about this clone: This CDR3 is also generated by other DNA sequences in the sample. V usage is TRBV12-5 and J usage is TRBJ2-1; 8 bases agree with TRBD1. This CDR3 spans 14 amino acids. V dropped 4 bases and J dropped 3; count of bases not matched to a gene: 2. Germline assignment: CDR1 LGHNT and CDR2 FRNRAP. This CDR3 is CASGSGQVYNEQFF. CDR3 nucleotides: TGTGCTAGTGGTTCGGGACAGGTCTACAATGAGCAGTTCTTC. The complete variable domain, with remaining parts taken from reference TRBV12-5 and TRBJ2-1, reads DARVTQTPRHKVTEMGQEVTMRCQPILGHNTVFWYRQTMMQGLELLAYFRNRAPLDDSGMPKDRFSAEMPDATLATLKIQPSEPRDSAVYFCASGSGQVYNEQFFGPGTRLTVL.